This T cell receptor beta chain was identified in a study of blood T cell repertoires in COVID-19. This table comes from immunoSEQ multiplex PCR, and its TCRdb copy is limited to in-frame clones, with some not included. The sample holds under 300,000 clones; roughly 87% are singletons and the top ten take around 6%. V shed 5 bases and J 4 bases; nucleotides not matched to a gene: 6. This CDR3 contains 15 residues. The germline V gene encodes CDR1 PRHDT and CDR2 FYEKMQ (reference sequence). This clone was picked up one time. Material: PBMCs or T cells enriched from blood (not recorded which). This receptor was identified in a woman in her twenties or thirties with acute COVID-19. This chain uses TRBV13 with TRBJ1-2; TRBD1 matches 11 bases. The DNA of the CDR3 is TGTGCCAGCAGCCCCGGACAGGGGGCGGGCTATGGCTACACCTTC. Residues: CASSPGQGAGYGYTF.